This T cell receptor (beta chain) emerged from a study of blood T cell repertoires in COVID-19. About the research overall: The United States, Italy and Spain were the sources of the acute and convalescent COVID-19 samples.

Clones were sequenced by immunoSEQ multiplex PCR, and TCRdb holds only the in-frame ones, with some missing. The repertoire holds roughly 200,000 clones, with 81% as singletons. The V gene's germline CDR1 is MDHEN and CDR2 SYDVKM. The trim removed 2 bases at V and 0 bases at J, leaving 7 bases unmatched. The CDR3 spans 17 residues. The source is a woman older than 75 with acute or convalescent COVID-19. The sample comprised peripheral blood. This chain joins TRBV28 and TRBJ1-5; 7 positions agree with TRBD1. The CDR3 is CASSLGDSTYSNQPQHF. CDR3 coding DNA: TGTGCCAGCAGTTTAGGGGACAGCACCTATAGCAATCAGCCCCAGCATTTT.